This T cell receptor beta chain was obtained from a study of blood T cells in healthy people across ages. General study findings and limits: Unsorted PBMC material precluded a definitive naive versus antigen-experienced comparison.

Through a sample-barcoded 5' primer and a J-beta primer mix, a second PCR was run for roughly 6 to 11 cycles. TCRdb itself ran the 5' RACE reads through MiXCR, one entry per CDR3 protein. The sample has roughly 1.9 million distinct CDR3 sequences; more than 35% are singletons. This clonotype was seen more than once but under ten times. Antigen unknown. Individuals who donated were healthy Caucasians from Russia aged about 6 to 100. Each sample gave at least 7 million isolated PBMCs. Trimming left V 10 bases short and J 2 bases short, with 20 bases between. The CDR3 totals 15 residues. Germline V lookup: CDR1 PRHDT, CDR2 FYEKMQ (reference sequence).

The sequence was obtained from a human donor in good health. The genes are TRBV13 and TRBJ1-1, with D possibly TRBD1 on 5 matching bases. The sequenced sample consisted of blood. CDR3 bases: TGTGCCACACCATCTTGGGAGGGGCTAAACACTGAAGCTTTCTTT. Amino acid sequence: CATPSWEGLNTEAFF.